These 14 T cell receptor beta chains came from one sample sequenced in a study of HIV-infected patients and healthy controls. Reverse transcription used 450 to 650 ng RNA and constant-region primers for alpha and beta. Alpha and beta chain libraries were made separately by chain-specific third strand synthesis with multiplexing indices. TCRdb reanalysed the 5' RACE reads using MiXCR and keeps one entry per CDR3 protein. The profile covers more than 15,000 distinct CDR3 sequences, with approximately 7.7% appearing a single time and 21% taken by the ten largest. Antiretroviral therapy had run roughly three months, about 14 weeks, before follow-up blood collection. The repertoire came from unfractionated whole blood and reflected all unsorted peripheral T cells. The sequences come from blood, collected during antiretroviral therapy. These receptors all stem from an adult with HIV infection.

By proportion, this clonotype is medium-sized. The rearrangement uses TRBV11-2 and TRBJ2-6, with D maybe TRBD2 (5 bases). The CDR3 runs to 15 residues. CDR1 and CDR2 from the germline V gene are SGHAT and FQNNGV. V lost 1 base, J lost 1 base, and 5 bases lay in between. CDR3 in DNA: TGTGCCAGCAGCTTAGGAGGGTCTGGGGCCAACGTCCTGACTTTC. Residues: CASSLGGSGANVLTF.

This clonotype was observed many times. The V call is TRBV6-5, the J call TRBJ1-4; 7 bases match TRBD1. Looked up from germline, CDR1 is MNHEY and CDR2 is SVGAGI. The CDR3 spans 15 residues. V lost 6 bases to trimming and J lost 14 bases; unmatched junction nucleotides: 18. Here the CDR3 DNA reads TGTGCCAGCAGATTCGGGACAGCAGGTGAAAAAGGGCTGTTTTTT. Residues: CASRFGTAGEKGLFF.

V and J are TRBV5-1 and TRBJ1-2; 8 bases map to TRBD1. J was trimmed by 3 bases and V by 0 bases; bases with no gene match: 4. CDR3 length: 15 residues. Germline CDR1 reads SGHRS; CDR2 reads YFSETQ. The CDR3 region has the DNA TGCGCCAGCAGCTTGGCGGCAGGGGGCGACTATGGCTACACCTTC. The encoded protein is CASSLAAGGDYGYTF.

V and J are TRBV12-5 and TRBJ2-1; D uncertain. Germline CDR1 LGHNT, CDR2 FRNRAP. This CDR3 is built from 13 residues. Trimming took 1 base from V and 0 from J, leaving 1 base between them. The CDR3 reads CASGLASYNEQFF. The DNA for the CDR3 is TGTGCTAGTGGTTTGGCCTCCTACAATGAGCAGTTCTTC. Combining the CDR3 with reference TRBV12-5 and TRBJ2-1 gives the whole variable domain DARVTQTPRHKVTEMGQEVTMRCQPILGHNTVFWYRQTMMQGLELLAYFRNRAPLDDSGMPKDRFSAEMPDATLATLKIQPSEPRDSAVYFCASGLASYNEQFFGPGTRLTVL.

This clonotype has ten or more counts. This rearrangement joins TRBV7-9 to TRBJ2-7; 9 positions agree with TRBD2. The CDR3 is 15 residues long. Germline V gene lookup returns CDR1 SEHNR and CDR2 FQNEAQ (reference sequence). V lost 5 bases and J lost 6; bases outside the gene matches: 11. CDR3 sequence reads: CASSRDGTSLGEQYF. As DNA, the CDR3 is TGTGCCAGCAGCCGAGACGGGACTAGCCTCGGCGAGCAGTACTTC.

The CDR3 is CAGMGGTLGSGNTIYF. CDR3 DNA: TGTGCCGGCATGGGGGGGACCCTGGGGTCCGGAAACACCATATATTTT. The chain employs TRBV2 and TRBJ1-3; possible D gene TRBD1, 5 bases. V gave up 11 bases and J gave up 4 bases, with 24 bases separating them. Germline V gives CDR1 SNHLY, CDR2 FYNNEI. The CDR3 loop spans 16 amino acids.

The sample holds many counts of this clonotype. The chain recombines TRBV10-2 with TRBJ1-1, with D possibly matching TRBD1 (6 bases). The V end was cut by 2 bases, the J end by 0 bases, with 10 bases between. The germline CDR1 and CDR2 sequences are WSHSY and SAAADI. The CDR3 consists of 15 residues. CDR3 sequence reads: CASSESQGMNTEAFF. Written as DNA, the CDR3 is TGCGCCAGCAGTGAGAGTCAGGGGATGAACACTGAAGCTTTCTTT.

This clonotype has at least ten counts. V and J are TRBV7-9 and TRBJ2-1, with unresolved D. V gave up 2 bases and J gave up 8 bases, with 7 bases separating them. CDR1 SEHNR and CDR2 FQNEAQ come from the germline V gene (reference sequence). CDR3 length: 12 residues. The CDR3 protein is CASSLLGDEQFF. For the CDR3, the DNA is TGTGCCAGCAGCTTACTTGGTGATGAGCAGTTCTTC.

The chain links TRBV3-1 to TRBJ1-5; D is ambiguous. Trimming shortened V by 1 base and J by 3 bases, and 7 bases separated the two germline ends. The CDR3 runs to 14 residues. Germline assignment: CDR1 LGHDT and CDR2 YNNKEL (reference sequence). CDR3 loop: CASSQGGNNQPQHF. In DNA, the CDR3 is TGTGCCAGCAGCCAAGGCGGCAACAATCAGCCCCAGCATTTT.

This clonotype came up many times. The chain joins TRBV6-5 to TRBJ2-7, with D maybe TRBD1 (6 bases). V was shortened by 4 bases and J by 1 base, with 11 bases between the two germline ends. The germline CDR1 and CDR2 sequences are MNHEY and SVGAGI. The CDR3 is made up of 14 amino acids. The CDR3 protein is CASSLDQGSYEQYF. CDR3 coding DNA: TGTGCCAGCAGTTTGGACCAGGGGTCCTACGAGCAGTACTTC.

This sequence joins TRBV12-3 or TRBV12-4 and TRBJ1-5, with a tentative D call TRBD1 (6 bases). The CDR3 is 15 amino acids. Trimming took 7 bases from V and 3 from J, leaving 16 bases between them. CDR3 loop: CASNASDRLNQPQHF. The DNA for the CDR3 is TGTGCCAGCAATGCCTCCGACAGGCTCAATCAGCCCCAGCATTTT.

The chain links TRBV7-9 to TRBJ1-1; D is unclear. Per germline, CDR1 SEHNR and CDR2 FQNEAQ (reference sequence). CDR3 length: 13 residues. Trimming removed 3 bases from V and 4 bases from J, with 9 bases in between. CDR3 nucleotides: TGTGCCAGCAGCTTGCCCCCAGGCACTGAAGCTTTCTTT. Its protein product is CASSLPPGTEAFF.

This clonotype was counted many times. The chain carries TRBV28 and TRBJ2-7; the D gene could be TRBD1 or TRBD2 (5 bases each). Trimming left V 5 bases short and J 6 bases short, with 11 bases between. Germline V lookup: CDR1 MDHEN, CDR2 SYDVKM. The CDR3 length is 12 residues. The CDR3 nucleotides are TGTGCCAGCAGTACGGGGCCCTCCGAGCAGTACTTC. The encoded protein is CASSTGPSEQYF.

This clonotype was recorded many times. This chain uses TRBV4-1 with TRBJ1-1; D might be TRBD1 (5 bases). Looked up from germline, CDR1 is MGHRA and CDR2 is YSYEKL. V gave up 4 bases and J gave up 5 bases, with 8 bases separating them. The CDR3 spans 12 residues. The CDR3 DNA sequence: TGCGCCAGCAGCCCAGGGACGACTGAAGCTTTCTTT. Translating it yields CASSPGTTEAFF.